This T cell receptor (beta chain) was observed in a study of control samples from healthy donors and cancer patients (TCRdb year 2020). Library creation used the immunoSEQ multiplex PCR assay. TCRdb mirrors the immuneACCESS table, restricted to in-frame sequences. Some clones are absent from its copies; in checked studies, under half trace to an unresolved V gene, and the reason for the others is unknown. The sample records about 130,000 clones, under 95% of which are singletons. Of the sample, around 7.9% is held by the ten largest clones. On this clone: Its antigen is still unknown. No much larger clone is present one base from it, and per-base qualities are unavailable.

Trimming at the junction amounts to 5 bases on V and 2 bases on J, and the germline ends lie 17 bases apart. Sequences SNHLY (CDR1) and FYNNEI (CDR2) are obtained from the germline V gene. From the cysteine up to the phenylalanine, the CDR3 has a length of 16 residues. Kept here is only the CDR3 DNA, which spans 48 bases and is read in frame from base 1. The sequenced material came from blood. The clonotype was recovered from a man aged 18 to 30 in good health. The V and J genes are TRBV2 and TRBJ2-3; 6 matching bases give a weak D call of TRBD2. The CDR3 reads CASSQRPGEYTDTQYF. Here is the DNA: TGTGCCAGCAGTCAACGGCCGGGGGAGTACACAGATACGCAGTATTTT.